The next 6 T cell receptor beta chains were all read from a single sample in a study of CD8 T cells in ankylosing spondylitis (dated 2017 in TCRdb). The library came from 5' RACE. Sequencing instrument: Illumina HiSeq 2500. TCRdb cleaned the public reads at Q25 with fastp, built clones with MiXCR and kept in-frame beta chains. Rows matching on CDR3 protein sequence are summarized as one entry with the most common DNA and genes. In all, the sample holds under 150,000 distinct CDR3 sequences, and 7% to 10% of those were seen once. The top ten clonotypes cover roughly 3.3% of the sample. Sequencing was done on a sample of blood, either unsorted or a sorted T cell fraction (not recorded which). The receptors stem from a male donor with ankylosing spondylitis or in good health (not recorded which).

The chain carries TRBV4-3 and TRBJ2-7; D is ambiguous. There are 15 residues in the CDR3. Germline V gene lookup returns CDR1 LGHNA and CDR2 YSLEER. V gave up 4 bases and J gave up 1 base, with 14 bases separating them. The chain's CDR3 is CASSRALGSSYEQYF. As DNA, the CDR3 is TGCGCCAGCAGCCGAGCGCTTGGGTCATCCTACGAGCAGTACTTC.

This clonotype was counted at least ten times. The chain is built from TRBV6-4 and TRBJ2-3; possibly TRBD2 for D (5 bases). V dropped 3 bases and J dropped 3 bases, with 10 bases sitting between them. There are 14 residues in the CDR3. Germline V gene sequence: CDR1 MRHNA, CDR2 SNTAGT. The CDR3 DNA follows: TGTGCCAGCAGTGAAGATGGCGGGACAGATACGCAGTATTTT. Its translation: CASSEDGGTDTQYF.

This clonotype has ten or more counts. The chain links TRBV20-1 to TRBJ1-1; D may be TRBD1 (5 bases). Germline-derived CDR1 and CDR2 are DFQATT and SNEGSKA (reference sequence). Trimming left V 5 bases short and J 2 bases short, with 9 bases between. This CDR3 is 12 amino acids long. The CDR3 loop reads CSARDPNTEAFF. CDR3 nucleotides: TGCAGTGCTCGGGACCCCAACACTGAAGCTTTCTTT.

This clonotype showed up just a few times. J is TRBJ2-1 and V is TRBV15; tentative D call: TRBD1 (5 bases). V was pared by 2 bases and J by 6 bases, with 14 bases between. The germline CDR1 and CDR2 sequences are LNHNV and YYDKDF (reference sequence). The CDR3 consists of 15 residues. The CDR3 DNA reads TGTGCCACCAGCAGATCAGGGTGGGCCTCCAATGAGCAGTTCTTC. This sequence encodes CATSRSGWASNEQFF.

This clonotype turned up a few times. DNA for the CDR3: TGCAGTGCTAATACCGGGGGGGGACTAGCGGGAGAGACCCAGTACTTC. This encodes CSANTGGGLAGETQYF. V and J are TRBV20-1 and TRBJ2-5; 12 nucleotides match TRBD2. Germline trimming cut 4 bases from V and 4 bases from J; bases unmatched to any gene: 10. Germline CDR1 reads DFQATT; CDR2 reads SNEGSKA (reference sequence). The CDR3 consists of 16 residues.

This clonotype was seen many times. V usage is TRBV4-2 and J usage is TRBJ1-4; 8 positions agree with TRBD1. This CDR3 is built from 16 residues. After removal of 1 base from V and 3 bases from J, the junction contained 4 bases not matched to a gene. CDR1 and CDR2 from the germline V gene are LGHNA and YNFKEQ. This CDR3 reads CASSQADRAPNEKLFF. CDR3 DNA sequence: TGTGCCAGCAGCCAAGCGGACAGGGCTCCTAATGAAAAACTGTTTTTT.